A selection of T cell receptor beta chains follows, all from one sample in a study of T cell responses to AZD1222 COVID-19 vaccine. The data were produced by immunoSEQ multiplex PCR, yet TCRdb's version contains in-frame clones alone and is incomplete. In the table there are around 170,000 clones, around nine tenths of which are singletons. Sequences were derived from peripheral blood, sampled 28 days after the second AZD1222 dose. The receptors were sampled from an adult who received the AZD1222 COVID-19 vaccine. Each CDR3 is given with its conserved first and last residue. Fields, in order: D gene, clone size, V gene, J gene, CDR3 DNA, CDR3 protein. D genes are given only for firm matches. Where a row states a size, it is once, few, many or the class of an expanded clone; other rows omit it.

.	.	TRBV12-3/TRBV12-4	TRBJ1-2	TGTGCCAGCAGAAAGGACGGATATGGCTACACCTTC	CASRKDGYGYTF
TRBD1	.	TRBV19	TRBJ1-5	TGTGCCAGTAGGGCAGGGGGAAGTCAGCCCCAGCATTTT	CASRAGGSQPQHF
.	.	TRBV19	TRBJ2-1	TGTGCCAGTAGTCCTACTCTTCAGGGCTATGAGCAGTTCTTC	CASSPTLQGYEQFF
.	once	TRBV5-1	TRBJ1-1	TGCGCCAGCAGGACGGGGTTACGGACTGAAGCTTTCTTT	CASRTGLRTEAFF
.	.	TRBV9	TRBJ1-1	TGTGCCAGCAGCGTAGGCCAGGCAATGAACACTGAAGCTTTCTTT	CASSVGQAMNTEAFF
TRBD1	once	TRBV7-9	TRBJ2-5	TGTGCCAGCAGCCCAACAGGGGGTGGAGAGACCCAGTACTTC	CASSPTGGGETQYF
TRBD2	.	TRBV15	TRBJ2-3	TGTGCCACCAGCATGGGGCTAGCGGCTAGCACAGATACGCAGTATTTT	CATSMGLAASTDTQYF
TRBD1	.	TRBV7-9	TRBJ1-6	TGTGCCAGCAGCATCGGGACAGGGGAATCACCCCTCCACTTT	CASSIGTGESPLHF
TRBD1	.	TRBV11-1	TRBJ1-2	TGTGCCAGCAGCTTGGCAGGGACAGGGGTCTATGGCTACACCTTC	CASSLAGTGVYGYTF
.	.	TRBV6-5	TRBJ1-5	TGTGCCAGCAGTTACGGCAGGGGAGATCAGCCCCAGCATTTT	CASSYGRGDQPQHF
TRBD2	few	TRBV4-1	TRBJ2-7	TGCGCCAGCAGCCAAGTGGAACTAGCGGCATACGAGCAGTACTTC	CASSQVELAAYEQYF
TRBD2	once	TRBV13	TRBJ2-3	TGTGCCAGCAGCTCCCAGCGGGACTCCACAGATACGCAGTATTTT	CASSSQRDSTDTQYF